This T cell receptor beta chain is drawn from a study of blood T cell repertoires in COVID-19. In the study overall: COVID-19 samples from acute and convalescent phases originated in the United States, Italy and Spain. From T cells, B-cell-depleted T cells, or PBMCs came the material, which was cDNA or gDNA.

Germline CDR1 SGHRS, CDR2 YFSETQ. The CDR3 runs to 14 residues. V lost 7 bases to trimming and J lost 5 bases; unmatched junction nucleotides: 5. Source study methods: Reference gene primer amplification gave estimated nucleated cell counts. Method: immunoSEQ multiplex PCR; TCRdb's copy keeps in-frame clones and lacks some. Clone size and the V and J calls come from that table; the DNA yielded D and trimming. The sample yields roughly 97,000 clones, 75% to 90% seen once. The clonotype originates from a man aged 50-59 years with acute or convalescent COVID-19. The sequenced material came from peripheral blood. The chain joins TRBV5-1 to TRBJ2-3, with TRBD2 matching over 12 bases. DNA of the CDR3: TGCGCCAGCCGACTAGCGGGAGTGAGAGATACGCAGTATTTT. Its translation is CASRLAGVRDTQYF.